One T cell receptor beta chain is described in this entry. Its cognate antigen has yet to be identified. Base quality data are lacking; no much larger clone is found one base away. The data belong to a study of T cell repertoires in aging, cancer and after chemotherapy (dated by TCRdb to 2018 to 2020). For the study in its entirety: The donors fell into six age groups ranging from 30 or younger to 70 or older, and each group had at least three individuals. In the hematological group, the paired samples taken before and after chemotherapy came from chronic lymphocytic leukemia patients given fludarabine- or bendamustine-based regimens. Peripheral blood TCR beta repertoires from healthy donors and cancer patients were profiled to examine immunoaging and T cell reconstitution after chemotherapy. Several million TCR reads were contained in the full dataset. A cohort of 220 or so cancer patients (94 with hematological and roughly 120 with solid cancers) was assembled, and about 100 healthy donors were included as a reference group.

Genomic DNA extracted from peripheral blood, rather than sorted cells or RNA, was used as the source for amplification of TCR beta rearrangements. Rearranged TRB sequences spanning V, D and J segments were amplified in a multiplex touch-down PCR with a mixed TRB-A/B primer pool. Illumina adapters and sample indices were attached to the amplicons in two consecutive PCR reactions using Phusion HS II polymerase. Amplicons were gel-purified using the NucleoSpin Gel and PCR Clean-up kit and were subsequently checked with Qubit and an Agilent 2100 Bioanalyzer. Sequencing of the libraries was done on an Illumina MiSeq with paired-end, single-indexed 600-cycle runs. In the source study's methods: MiXCR versions 2.12 and 3.0.5 were used to process TRB sequences. Each unique CDR3 nucleotide sequence counted as one clone, and only productive sequences with at least two reads were retained. Shannon diversity, evenness, clonality (one minus evenness), and alpha-parameterized diversity profiles from alpha 0 to 5 were included as repertoire metrics. The IGoR algorithm was used to calculate generation probabilities of clones in the paired pre- and post-chemotherapy samples. TCRdb reprocessed the public reads (quality trimming at Q25 with fastp, clone calling with MiXCR) and kept in-frame beta chains. When rows share a CDR3 protein, they turn into one entry using the most common DNA and genes. TCRdb, not the original authors, processed these V and J calls. In all, the sample holds a few thousand distinct CDR3 sequences, and around 39% of those were seen once. 35% to 55% of the sample is taken by the ten largest.

General study outcomes and caveats: Lymphoid organ infiltration was present in the hematological cancer patients, and this infiltration may itself impair thymic emigration or the expansion of peripheral T cells. In both cancer cohorts, the median generation probability rose over the chemotherapy interval, which suggests that the repertoire was reconstituted through rebound thymic output. Significantly lower blood TCR diversity and higher clonality were observed in untreated patients with hematological or solid cancers than in age-matched healthy donors. In healthy donors, the drop in TCR diversity with age came mainly from a loss of richness, whereas in cancer patients a loss of evenness also played a part. The authors noted that the repertoire data do not allow conclusions about immunological memory after chemotherapy.

Material: blood. The clonotype was recovered from a human donor with a blood cancer.

CDR3 sequence: CSARDDEQAWQPQHF. The sequence in DNA is TGCAGTGCTAGAGATGACGAGCAGGCTTGGCAGCCCCAGCATTTT. The chain joins TRBV20-1 to TRBJ1-5, with the D segment identity uncertain. The germline V gene (reference sequence) specifies DFQATT as CDR1 and SNEGSKA as CDR2. V is cut by 0 bases and J by 7 bases, and the space between the germline ends is 16 bases. The CDR3 starts with the cysteine, ends with the phenylalanine, and has 15 residues. This entry keeps only the CDR3 DNA: 45 bases, framed from base 1.